The next 12 T cell receptor beta chains were all read from a single sample in a study of identical twins. From the 5' RACE reads, TCRdb called clonotypes with MiXCR, one entry per CDR3 protein. The top ten hold roughly 14% of the sample, which has hundreds of thousands of distinct CDR3 sequences, approximately 18% seen once. This sample also belongs to another study, concerning T cells expressing NK-cell markers.

The material sequenced was PBMCs. The receptors derive from a woman between 18 and 30 years old in good health.

This sequence joins TRBV20-1 and TRBJ2-7; 10 bases are shared with TRBD1. The CDR3 loop spans 14 amino acids. Trimming cost V 2 bases and J 3 bases; bases outside gene matches: 4. Germline V gene data show CDR1 as DFQATT and CDR2 as SNEGSKA (reference sequence). As DNA, the CDR3 is TGCAGTGCTAGAAAGGACAGGGGGTTCTACGAGCAGTACTTC. It is translated as CSARKDRGFYEQYF.

This clonotype has only a few counts. CDR3 protein: CASSVSGRAEIQYF. CDR3 DNA: TGTGCCAGCAGCGTTAGCGGGAGGGCCGAGATTCAGTACTTC. This sequence joins TRBV7-2 and TRBJ2-4; 11 nucleotides agree with TRBD2. Germline V gene data show CDR1 as SGHTA and CDR2 as FQGNSA. The CDR3 runs to 14 residues. Losses at the gene ends were 5 bases for V and 10 bases for J; bases not matched to a gene: 7.

This clonotype has just a few counts. The chain carries TRBV20-1 and TRBJ1-3; unclear D gene. Trimming removed 6 bases at V and 0 bases at J, with 18 bases between. The germline gives CDR1 DFQATT, CDR2 SNEGSKA (reference sequence). There are 16 residues in the CDR3. The CDR3 DNA follows: TGCAGTGCCCCAGGTCAGCTCCTAACCTCTGGAAACACCATATATTTT. It translates to CSAPGQLLTSGNTIYF.

J is TRBJ2-1 and V is TRBV10-3; D unclear. This CDR3 has 16 amino acids. Germline-derived CDR1 and CDR2 are ENHRY and SYGVKD. The V end lost 4 bases, the J end lost 16 bases, and 29 bases lay between the germline ends. CDR3 DNA: TGTGCCATCAGTGGGGGAAACCAGCTCCTACAATGGGCACTTTTCTTC. It codes for CAISGGNQLLQWALFF.

This clonotype was counted a few times. The gene calls are TRBV4-3 and TRBJ2-5; 9 bases line up with TRBD2. Germline CDR1 is LGHNA and CDR2 is YSLEER. This CDR3 contains 14 residues. Trimming took 0 bases from V and 7 from J; bases not matched to a gene: 3. DNA for the CDR3: TGCGCCAGCAGCCAAGAGATAGCGGGAGCGACCCAGTACTTC. It encodes CASSQEIAGATQYF.

Only a few counts were recorded for this clonotype. The chain combines TRBV5-1 with TRBJ2-5; D uncertain. The CDR3 totals 16 residues. The germline V gene has CDR1 SGHRS and CDR2 YFSETQ. V lost 4 bases, J lost 4 bases, and 20 bases lay in between. The CDR3 coding sequence is TGCGCCAGCAGCCCAACCCTCAGGCAGGCCTCAGAGACCCAGTACTTC. This codes for CASSPTLRQASETQYF.

This clonotype was counted between two and nine times. The chain has TRBV20-1 and TRBJ1-2; 7 bases map to TRBD1. This CDR3 has 13 residues. CDR1 is DFQATT, CDR2 SNEGSKA, per germline (reference sequence). Unmatched junction bases numbered 6, after V lost 1 base and J lost 7 bases. CDR3: CSARADRALGYTF. In nucleotides, the CDR3 is TGCAGTGCTAGAGCCGACAGGGCCCTTGGCTACACCTTC.

The V gene is TRBV11-2, the J gene TRBJ2-3; no reliable D call. The CDR3 covers 13 residues. The V end lost 7 bases, the J end lost 5 bases, and 13 bases lay between the germline ends. Per germline, CDR1 SGHAT and CDR2 FQNNGV. CDR3 region: CASKGSTGDTQYF. Here the CDR3 DNA reads TGTGCCAGCAAGGGAAGCACCGGAGATACGCAGTATTTT.

The rearrangement links TRBV9 to TRBJ2-3, with unresolved D. This CDR3 comprises 16 residues. Looked up from germline, CDR1 is SGDLS and CDR2 is YYNGEE. Trimming took 0 bases from V and 2 from J, leaving 13 bases between them. The CDR3 loop is CASSVGNAQATDTQYF. CDR3 coding DNA: TGTGCCAGCAGCGTAGGCAACGCCCAGGCCACAGATACGCAGTATTTT.

This chain uses TRBV7-2 with TRBJ1-1, with D uncertain. V was pared by 1 base and J by 10 bases, with 13 bases between. The CDR3 runs to 13 residues. Germline V gene lookup returns CDR1 SGHTA and CDR2 FQGNSA. The chain's CDR3 is CASSLVGATRAFF. The CDR3 nucleotides read TGTGCCAGCAGCTTAGTCGGCGCAACTCGAGCTTTCTTT.

This clonotype appeared a few times. The genes are TRBV12-3 or TRBV12-4 and TRBJ1-1; possibly TRBD1 for D (5 bases). The CDR3 has 17 residues. Trimming stripped 5 bases from V and 0 bases from J, with 19 bases between. The CDR3 loop reads CASSPFGGREMNTEAFF. CDR3 sequence (DNA): TGTGCCAGCAGTCCCTTCGGGGGGAGGGAGATGAACACTGAAGCTTTCTTT.

The CDR3 loop reads CASSFLVGGSEAFF. CDR3 coding DNA: TGTGCCAGCAGTTTCCTGGTTGGGGGTTCTGAAGCTTTCTTT. This chain joins TRBV12-3 or TRBV12-4 and TRBJ1-1; possibly TRBD1 for D (5 bases). With 3 bases removed from V and 6 bases from J, the gap between germline ends came to 14 bases. The CDR3 runs to 14 residues.